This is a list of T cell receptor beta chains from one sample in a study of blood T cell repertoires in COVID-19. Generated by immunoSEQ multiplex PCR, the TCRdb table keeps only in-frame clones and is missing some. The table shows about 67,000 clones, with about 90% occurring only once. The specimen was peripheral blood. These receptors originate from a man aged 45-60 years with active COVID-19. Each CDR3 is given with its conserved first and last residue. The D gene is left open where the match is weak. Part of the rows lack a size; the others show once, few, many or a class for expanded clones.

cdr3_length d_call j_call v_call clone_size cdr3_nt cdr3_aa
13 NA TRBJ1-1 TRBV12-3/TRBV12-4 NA TGTGCCAGCACCGCGACACCTGCGCTTGAAGCTTTCTTT CASTATPALEAFF
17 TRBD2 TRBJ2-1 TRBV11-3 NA TGTGCCAGCAGCCAGACACTTCTAGCGGGGGCCCGCAATGAGCAGTTCTTC CASSQTLLAGARNEQFF
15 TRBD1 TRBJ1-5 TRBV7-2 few TGTGCCAGCAGCTTTTCCGGGACAGGGGCTCAGCCCCAGCATTTT CASSFSGTGAQPQHF
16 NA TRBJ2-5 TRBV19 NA TGTGCCAGTAGTCTCGGTTGGGGCCAATCGGTGGAGACCCAGTACTTC CASSLGWGQSVETQYF
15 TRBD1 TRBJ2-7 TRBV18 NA TGTGCCAGCTCGTCTCCGGGACAGGGAACCTACGAGCAGTACTTC CASSSPGQGTYEQYF
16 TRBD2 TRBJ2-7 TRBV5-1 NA TGCGCCAGCAGCGGGACCCTAGCGGGAGTGGGCTACGAGCAGTACTTC CASSGTLAGVGYEQYF
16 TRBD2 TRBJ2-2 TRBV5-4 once TGTGCCAGCAGCCGTACTAGCGGGAGAGGTACCGGGGAGCTGTTTTTT CASSRTSGRGTGELFF
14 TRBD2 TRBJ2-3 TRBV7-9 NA TGTGCCAGCAGCTGGAGCGGGACCACAGATACGCAGTATTTT CASSWSGTTDTQYF
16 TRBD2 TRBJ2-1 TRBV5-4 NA TGTGCCAGCAGCGGAGGACTAGCGGGAGGGTCCAATGAGCAGTTCTTC CASSGGLAGGSNEQFF
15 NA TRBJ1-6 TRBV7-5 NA TGTGCCAGAAGCTTCTCCAGGGACTATAATTCACCCCTCCACTTT CARSFSRDYNSPLHF
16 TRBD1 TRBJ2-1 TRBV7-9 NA TGTGCCAGCAGCCCGGGGATCCGGGACAGGTACAATGAGCAGTTCTTC CASSPGIRDRYNEQFF
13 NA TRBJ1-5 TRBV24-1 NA TGTGCCACCTCCCGGGGTAGCAATCAGCCCCAGCATTTT CATSRGSNQPQHF
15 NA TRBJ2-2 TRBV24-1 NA TGTGCCACCAGGGGGGACATATCGAACACCGGGGAGCTGTTTTTT CATRGDISNTGELFF
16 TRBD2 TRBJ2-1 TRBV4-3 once TGCGCCAGCAGCCCTAGCGGGTCCGCCCGCTACAATGAGCAGTTCTTC CASSPSGSARYNEQFF
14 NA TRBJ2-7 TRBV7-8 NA TGTGCCAGCAGCTTAGAAGCGTTTTCCTACGAGCAGTACTTC CASSLEAFSYEQYF
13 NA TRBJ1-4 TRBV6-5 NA TGTGCCAGCAGTTACACCGGGAATGAAAAACTGTTTTTT CASSYTGNEKLFF
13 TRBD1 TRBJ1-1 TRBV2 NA TGTGCCAGCAGTGAAGGGGCAGGGGGTAGAACTTTCTTT CASSEGAGGRTFF
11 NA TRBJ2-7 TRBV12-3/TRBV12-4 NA TGTGCCAGCAGTTTTACGGGGGAGCAGTACTTC CASSFTGEQYF
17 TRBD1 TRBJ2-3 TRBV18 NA TGTGCCAGCTCATCCCTCCTTTCAGGGGGCAGCACAGATACGCAGTATTTT CASSSLLSGGSTDTQYF
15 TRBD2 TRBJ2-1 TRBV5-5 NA TGTGCCAGCAGCGCCCGGGGGGGGGCCTACAATGAGCAGTTCTTC CASSARGGAYNEQFF
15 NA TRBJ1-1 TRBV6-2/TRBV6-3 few TGTGCCAGCAGCGCAATTTTGTCGAGGAACACTGAAGCTTTCTTT CASSAILSRNTEAFF
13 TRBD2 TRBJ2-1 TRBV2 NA TGTGCCAGTAGAACGGGGGGGCCGAGTGAGCAGTTCTTC CASRTGGPSEQFF
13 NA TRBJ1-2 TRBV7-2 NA TGTGCCAGCAGCTCTCCCCCGAACTATGGCTACACCTTC CASSSPPNYGYTF
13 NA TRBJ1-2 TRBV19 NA TGTGCCAGTAGTACGCCTCAGGGGTATGGCTACACCTTC CASSTPQGYGYTF
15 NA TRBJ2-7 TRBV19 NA TGTGCCAGTAGTATGACCCGTCTCAGGTCGGGGGAGCAGTACTTC CASSMTRLRSGEQYF
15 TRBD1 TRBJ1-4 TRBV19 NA TGTGCCAGTAACCTCGGTCGACAGGGAGGTGAAAAACTGTTTTTT CASNLGRQGGEKLFF